This entry describes one T cell receptor beta chain. What it binds is not known. This record comes from a study of response to subunit inactivated influenza vaccine. Study-wide results and limits: The study's authors posited that every seasonal influenza vaccination enlists few new T cells.

CDR1 is MGHRA and CDR2 is YSYEKL in the germline V gene. The V gene end was trimmed by 2 bases and the J gene end by 11 bases; junction bases not matched to a gene: 17. The CDR3 length is 17 residues. From the RT-PCR reads, TCRdb called clonotypes with MiXCR, one entry per CDR3 protein. The data show some 570,000 distinct CDR3 sequences, about 11% seen once. These data are also associated with another study on T cells expressing NK-cell markers. Per that paper: Production of TCR beta cDNA relied on 5'RACE template switching with UMIs. Within several experiments, an anti-gamma-delta TCR antibody kept the sorting limited to alpha-beta TCR T cells. The contribution of dominant NKG2C+ clonotypes to CD8+ T cells in six donors was about 1.0-7.0%.

The sequences come from PBMCs from blood, collected on the day of vaccination. The chain has TRBV4-1 and TRBJ2-4; 8 bases align to TRBD1. The TCR comes from a man between 50 and 59 years old who received an inactivated influenza vaccine. The CDR3 sequence is CASSQPTRQGLFLVQYF. As DNA, the CDR3 is TGCGCCAGCAGCCAACCAACCCGACAGGGGTTGTTCCTTGTTCAGTACTTC.